The rows below give T cell receptor beta chains drawn from one sample of a study of T cell responses to AZD1222 COVID-19 vaccine. The method was immunoSEQ multiplex PCR; TCRdb's version includes in-frame clones alone and lacks a portion of them. The repertoire includes roughly 100,000 clones, approximately 88% of them detected once, and approximately 20% sits in the top ten. Specimen: peripheral blood, collected on day 0 of AZD1222 vaccination. The receptors originated from an adult in good health. CDR3s include the opening cysteine and the closing phenylalanine or tryptophan. The D gene is left open where the match is weak.

j_call v_call d_call cdr3_aa
TRBJ2-7 TRBV7-5 . CARSATSVTYEQYF
TRBJ1-2 TRBV27 . CASSLGSQANYGYTF
TRBJ2-3 TRBV13 TRBD2 CASSLSGSGDTQYF
TRBJ1-4 TRBV9 . CASSVVGGANEKLFF
TRBJ2-1 TRBV19 . CASSLPRSRYNEQFF
TRBJ1-2 TRBV24-1 . CATSSGDLGYTF
TRBJ1-1 TRBV19 . CASSMGGAEAFF
TRBJ1-1 TRBV6-2/TRBV6-3 . CASSYSFEGPASAFF
TRBJ2-2 TRBV27 . CASSLSDLRSMNTGELFF
TRBJ2-1 TRBV3-1/TRBV3-2 . CASSQVTYEQFF
TRBJ2-6 TRBV28 . CAAGANVLTF
TRBJ2-7 TRBV4-1 . CASSQETGWEQYF
TRBJ1-1 TRBV4-1 TRBD1 CASSSQGARDTEAFF
TRBJ2-1 TRBV9 . CASSVRELNYNEQFF
TRBJ2-1 TRBV6-2/TRBV6-3 TRBD1 CASSYQGAYNEQFF
TRBJ1-1 TRBV28 . CAAADLTGAFF
TRBJ2-3 TRBV7-2 . CASSYRTLTDTQYF
TRBJ2-5 TRBV5-1 TRBD1 CASSLGDRKETQYF
TRBJ2-2 TRBV10-2 . CASERQFNTGELFF
TRBJ1-2 TRBV30 TRBD1 CAWSGPRVTGARSFYGYTF
TRBJ2-4 TRBV10-3 . CAIGEGAKRNIQYF
TRBJ2-7 TRBV7-2 . CASSLAGVGEQYF
TRBJ1-6 TRBV3-1/TRBV3-2 . CASSPLDRYNSPLHF
TRBJ2-1 TRBV5-1 TRBD1 CASRLGTGDWNEQFF
TRBJ1-1 TRBV27 TRBD1 CASRRQGGANTEAFF
TRBJ1-1 TRBV11-1 . CASSLEAGQNTEAFF
TRBJ2-1 TRBV18 . CASSPPDSFYNEQFF
TRBJ2-3 TRBV5-1 TRBD1 CASSIDRGRGTDTQYF
TRBJ1-6 TRBV11-2 TRBD1 CASSLGDRTYNSPLHF
TRBJ1-2 TRBV11-2 TRBD1 CASSLTGGNYGYTF
TRBJ2-5 TRBV27 . CASSLGGDSPQETQYF
TRBJ2-7 TRBV4-3 . CASSQDASVPYEQYF
TRBJ1-5 TRBV27 . CASSLWSGDDQPQHF
TRBJ1-3 TRBV7-2 . CASSISKGSGNTIYF
TRBJ2-7 TRBV3-1/TRBV3-2 . CASSRAGSYEQYF
TRBJ2-1 TRBV25-1 TRBD2 CASSELLAGGNNEQFF
TRBJ2-7 TRBV7-2 . CASSLDPPPRDEQYF
TRBJ2-5 TRBV9 TRBD2 CASSGIPGTRPPETQYF
TRBJ1-1 TRBV4-2 . CASSQDLLQVNTEAFF
TRBJ2-1 TRBV19 TRBD2 CASSTSKRGSRNEQFF
TRBJ2-6 TRBV9 . CASSVGGEAGANVLTF
TRBJ2-1 TRBV7-2 TRBD2 CASSLFSSGRAYNEQFF
TRBJ2-7 TRBV5-6 . CASSLAGVTYEQYF
TRBJ1-1 TRBV5-1 . CASNPHGAGDTEAFF
TRBJ2-4 TRBV7-9 TRBD2 CASSLDVTSGRGIQYF
TRBJ2-1 TRBV10-1 . CASSFDSARGEQFF
TRBJ2-1 TRBV10-3 . CAISDHQSSYNEQFF
TRBJ1-1 TRBV11-2 TRBD1 CASTRITGGASTEAFF
TRBJ2-7 TRBV6-5 . CASSYSEFYEQYF
TRBJ1-2 TRBV7-2 . CASSLAEGAWDGYTF
TRBJ2-1 TRBV10-1 . CASSENMGPDLKQFF
TRBJ2-7 TRBV6-2/TRBV6-3 TRBD2 CASSYKRGNAYEQYF
TRBJ1-1 TRBV18 . CASSRDLGAFF
TRBJ2-7 TRBV7-2 . CASSSHETYEQYF